This record covers a single TCR beta chain. This record comes from a study of control samples from healthy donors and cancer patients. V lost 6 bases, J lost 5 bases, and 9 bases stayed unmatched. There are 17 residues in the CDR3. Germline CDR1 and CDR2: SEHNR and FQNEAQ (reference sequence). Some clones are missing from TCRdb's copy, which holds only in-frame ones; the method was immunoSEQ multiplex PCR. In the table there are under 450,000 clones, about 93% of which are singletons. This TCR was sampled from a man aged 40-50 years with head and neck cancer. The chain has TRBV7-9 and TRBJ2-1, with TRBD2 identical over 14 bases. Sequencing was carried out using PBMCs. The CDR3: CASRFKPGLAGDNEQFF. As DNA, the CDR3 is TGTGCCAGCAGATTCAAGCCGGGACTAGCGGGGGACAATGAGCAGTTCTTC.